This entry lists 13 T cell receptor beta chains sequenced from one sample in a study of cytomegalovirus exposure and HLA in healthy donors. 13 Jbeta primers and 60 Vbeta primers were used for the PCR. Only in-frame clones appear in the TCRdb table, and some are missing; sequencing was by immunoSEQ multiplex PCR. This sample has over 85,000 clones, with around three quarters found just once. The sequenced sample consisted of PBMCs. The receptors come from a man aged 25 to 45 in good health and CMV-seronegative.

The chain combines TRBV6-5 with TRBJ1-3; D ambiguous. Looked up from germline, CDR1 is MNHEY and CDR2 is SVGAGI. The CDR3 totals 14 residues. V lost 6 bases, J lost 0 bases, and 9 bases lay in between. The chain's CDR3 is CASRTDFSGNTIYF. In DNA, the CDR3 is TGTGCCAGCAGAACCGACTTCTCTGGAAACACCATATATTTT.

The chain couples TRBV9 to TRBJ2-3, with 9 bases aligning to TRBD1. The CDR3 runs to 14 residues. V shed 4 bases, J shed 3 bases, and the junction held 3 bases outside the gene matches. CDR1 SGDLS and CDR2 YYNGEE come from the germline V gene. The DNA for the CDR3 is TGTGCCAGCAGCCGGGACAGGGTAACAGATACGCAGTATTTT. This sequence encodes CASSRDRVTDTQYF. Drawing the rest from reference TRBV9 and TRBJ2-3, the complete variable domain is DSGVTQTPKHLITATGQRVTLRCSPRSGDLSVYWYQQSLDQGLQFLIQYYNGEERAKGNILERFSAQQFPDLHSELNLSSLELGDSALYFCASSRDRVTDTQYFGPGTRLTVL.

V is TRBV6-4 and J is TRBJ2-3, with 9 bases matching TRBD2. There are 16 residues in the CDR3. CDR1 is MRHNA, CDR2 SNTAGT, per germline. The V and J ends lost 2 bases and 4 bases, in that order; junction bases with no gene match: 7. CDR3 coding DNA: TGTGCCAGCAGTGACGGAAAGCGGGGGGTTTCAGATACGCAGTATTTT. Residues: CASSDGKRGVSDTQYF.

The chain joins TRBV4-1 to TRBJ2-4; tentative D call: TRBD1 (5 bases). Trimming stripped 0 bases from V and 1 base from J, with 16 bases between. The CDR3 covers 18 residues. Germline CDR1 and CDR2: MGHRA and YSYEKL. Here the CDR3 reads CASSQEPAGAGAKNIQYF. The CDR3 DNA reads as TGCGCCAGCAGCCAAGAGCCGGCTGGGGCCGGGGCCAAAAACATTCAGTACTTC.

The genes are TRBV6-1 and TRBJ2-7, with 11 bases matching TRBD1. Trimming removed 2 bases from V and 5 bases from J; junction bases left unmatched: 11. The CDR3 runs to 17 residues. Germline V gives CDR1 MNHNS, CDR2 SASEGT. CDR3 sequence reads: CASSESARTGGRDEQYV. Here the CDR3 DNA reads TGTGCCAGCAGTGAATCCGCTCGGACAGGGGGCCGCGACGAGCAGTACGTC.

The chain has TRBV10-3 and TRBJ1-1; TRBD1 agrees at 9 bases. The V segment lost 6 bases and the J segment 3 bases; nucleotides outside the gene matches: 5. The CDR3 runs 14 residues. Germline assignment: CDR1 ENHRY and CDR2 SYGVKD. CDR3 in amino acids: CAIRKTGGDTEAFF. The DNA for the CDR3 is TGTGCCATCAGGAAGACAGGGGGAGACACTGAAGCTTTCTTT.

The chain recombines TRBV5-1 with TRBJ2-5; 7 bases are shared with TRBD2. V shed 4 bases, J shed 5 bases, and the junction held 11 bases outside the gene matches. The V gene's germline CDR1 is SGHRS and CDR2 YFSETQ. The CDR3 extends over 15 amino acids. This CDR3 is CASSQREGWVETQYF. CDR3 in DNA: TGCGCCAGCAGCCAAAGGGAGGGTTGGGTGGAGACCCAGTACTTC.

This sequence joins TRBV5-1 and TRBJ2-7, with TRBD1 matching over 7 bases. Germline CDR1 and CDR2: SGHRS and YFSETQ. V lost 6 bases, J lost 0 bases, and 9 bases stayed unmatched. The CDR3 loop spans 15 amino acids. CDR3 amino acids: CASTTQRGPSYEQYF. The DNA of the CDR3 is TGCGCCAGCACCACTCAGAGGGGGCCCTCCTACGAGCAGTACTTC.

Comment on this clone: Other nucleotide sequences from this sample produce the same CDR3. V gene TRBV5-6 combines with J gene TRBJ2-5; D may be TRBD2 (5 bases). The V end lost 0 bases, the J end lost 2 bases, and 8 bases lay between the germline ends. Germline V gene sequence: CDR1 SGHDT, CDR2 YYEEEE. The CDR3 runs to 14 residues. This chain's CDR3 is CASSLASGQETQYF. In DNA form, the CDR3 reads TGTGCCAGCAGCTTGGCCTCGGGACAAGAGACCCAGTACTTC.

The gene calls are TRBV4-1 and TRBJ2-1, with 8 bases lining up with TRBD2. The CDR3 runs to 17 residues. Per the germline V gene, CDR1 is MGHRA and CDR2 is YSYEKL. Trimming took 2 bases from V and 3 from J; bases not matched to a gene: 9. DNA of the CDR3: TGCGCCAGCAGCCAAACCCTAAAGCGGGAGAACTACAATGAGCAGTTCTTC. Its protein is CASSQTLKRENYNEQFF.

Only a few counts were recorded for this clone. The rearrangement uses TRBV6-1 and TRBJ2-1; D might be TRBD1 (5 bases). This CDR3 contains 16 residues. Trimming stripped 4 bases from V and 3 bases from J, with 16 bases between. Germline V gene data show CDR1 as MNHNS and CDR2 as SASEGT. CDR3 bases: TGTGCCAGCAGTGCCTCGCAGGGTAGGGTCTACAATGAGCAGTTCTTC. This encodes CASSASQGRVYNEQFF.

This chain joins TRBV14 and TRBJ2-7; 9 positions match TRBD2. V shed 8 bases, J shed 4 bases, and the junction held 12 bases outside the gene matches. The CDR3 consists of 15 residues. Germline loops: CDR1 SGHDN, CDR2 FVKESK. The CDR3 region is CASYPSGRSKYEQYV. DNA for the CDR3: TGTGCCAGCTACCCAAGCGGGAGGTCGAAATACGAGCAGTACGTC.

The chain uses TRBV6-1 and TRBJ1-2; weak D call: TRBD1 (5 bases). Trimming stripped 4 bases from V and 1 base from J, with 10 bases between. The CDR3 contains 14 residues. Germline V CDR1 and CDR2: MNHNS, SASEGT. The CDR3 loop reads CASSGTTSNYGYTF. The CDR3, as DNA: TGTGCCAGCAGTGGGACAACGAGTAACTATGGCTACACCTTC.